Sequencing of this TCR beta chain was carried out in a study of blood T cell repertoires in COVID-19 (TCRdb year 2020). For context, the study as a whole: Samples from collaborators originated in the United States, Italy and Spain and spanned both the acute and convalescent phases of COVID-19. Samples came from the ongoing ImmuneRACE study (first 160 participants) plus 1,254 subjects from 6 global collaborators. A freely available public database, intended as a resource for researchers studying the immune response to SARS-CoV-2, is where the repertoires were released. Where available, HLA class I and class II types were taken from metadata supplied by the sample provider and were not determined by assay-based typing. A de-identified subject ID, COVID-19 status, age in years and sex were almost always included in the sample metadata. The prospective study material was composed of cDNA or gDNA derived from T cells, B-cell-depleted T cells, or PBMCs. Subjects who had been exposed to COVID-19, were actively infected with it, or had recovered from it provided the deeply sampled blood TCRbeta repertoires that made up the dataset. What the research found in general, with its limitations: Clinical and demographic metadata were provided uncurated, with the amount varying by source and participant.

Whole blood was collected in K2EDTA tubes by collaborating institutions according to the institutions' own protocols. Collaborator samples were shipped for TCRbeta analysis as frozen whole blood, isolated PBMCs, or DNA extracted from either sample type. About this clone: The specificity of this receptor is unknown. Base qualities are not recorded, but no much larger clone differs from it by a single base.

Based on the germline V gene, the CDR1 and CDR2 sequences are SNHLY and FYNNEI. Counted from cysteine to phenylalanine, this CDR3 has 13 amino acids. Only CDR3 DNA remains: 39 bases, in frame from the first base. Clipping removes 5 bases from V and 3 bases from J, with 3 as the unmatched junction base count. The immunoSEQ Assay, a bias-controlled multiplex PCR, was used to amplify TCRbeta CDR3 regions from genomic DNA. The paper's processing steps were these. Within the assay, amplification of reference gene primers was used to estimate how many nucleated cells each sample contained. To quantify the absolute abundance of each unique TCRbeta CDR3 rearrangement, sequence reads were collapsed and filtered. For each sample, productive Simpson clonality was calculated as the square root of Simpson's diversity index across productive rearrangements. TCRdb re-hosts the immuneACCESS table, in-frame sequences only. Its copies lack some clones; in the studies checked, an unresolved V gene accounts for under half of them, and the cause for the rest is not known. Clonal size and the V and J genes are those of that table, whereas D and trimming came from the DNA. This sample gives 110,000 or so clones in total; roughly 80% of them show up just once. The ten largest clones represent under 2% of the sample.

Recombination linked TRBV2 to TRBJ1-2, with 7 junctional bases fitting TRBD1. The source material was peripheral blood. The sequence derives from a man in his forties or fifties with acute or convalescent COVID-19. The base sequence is TGTGCCAGCAGTCTAACAGGGGACTATGGCTACACCTTC. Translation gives CASSLTGDYGYTF.